The source of this TCR beta chain is a study of molecular identifiers for immune sequencing clone quantification. Broader study findings: Whereas clones above 20 RNA copies held under 1% of naive-cell molecules, they held over 97% of effector molecules.

V lost 4 bases and J 0 bases, leaving 21 bases between the germline ends. CDR3 length: 19 residues. CDR1 is MGHDK, CDR2 SYGVNS, per germline. As previously described, bulk TCR libraries were made using listed TCR primers. TCRdb re-called the PCR reads through MiXCR, storing one row per CDR3 protein. The data contain just under 650,000 distinct CDR3 sequences, just under 20% of them singletons. Comment on this clonotype: Its specificity is unknown.

This clonotype was obtained from a human donor in good health. Some libraries in this study had Jurkat cell RNA spiked in. What was sequenced was naive CD8+ T cells from blood, with Jurkat cell RNA spiked in. Subset reported: FACS-sorted CD8+CD4-CCR7+CD45RA+ naive T cells. V is TRBV25-1 and J is TRBJ2-2, with D maybe TRBD2 (6 bases). Here the CDR3 DNA reads TGTGCCAGCAGTGTAAGAGTTGGGATAGCGGCCCCGAACACCGGGGAGCTGTTTTTT. Translating gives CASSVRVGIAAPNTGELFF.